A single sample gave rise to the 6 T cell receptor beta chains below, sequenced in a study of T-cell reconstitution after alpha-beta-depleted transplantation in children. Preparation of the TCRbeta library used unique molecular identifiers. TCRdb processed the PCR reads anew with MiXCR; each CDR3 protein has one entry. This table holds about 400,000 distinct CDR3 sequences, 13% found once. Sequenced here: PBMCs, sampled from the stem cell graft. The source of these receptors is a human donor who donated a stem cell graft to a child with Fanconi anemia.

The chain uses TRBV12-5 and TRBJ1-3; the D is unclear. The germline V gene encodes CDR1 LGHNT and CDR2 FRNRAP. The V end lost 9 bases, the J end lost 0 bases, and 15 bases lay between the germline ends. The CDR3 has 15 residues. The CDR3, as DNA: TGTGCTAGAACCCCAAAGGTGTACTCTGGAAACACCATATATTTT. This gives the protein CARTPKVYSGNTIYF.

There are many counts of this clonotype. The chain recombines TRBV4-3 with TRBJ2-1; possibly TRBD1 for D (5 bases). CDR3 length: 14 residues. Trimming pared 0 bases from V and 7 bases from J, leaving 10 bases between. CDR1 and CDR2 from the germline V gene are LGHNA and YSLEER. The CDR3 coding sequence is TGCGCCAGCAGCCAAGACTCCTACAGGAATGAGCAGTTCTTC. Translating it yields CASSQDSYRNEQFF.

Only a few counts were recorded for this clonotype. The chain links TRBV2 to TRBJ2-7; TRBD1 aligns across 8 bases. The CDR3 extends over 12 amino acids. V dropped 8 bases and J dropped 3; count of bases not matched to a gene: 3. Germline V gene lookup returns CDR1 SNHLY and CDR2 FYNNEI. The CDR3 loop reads CASRRGLYEQYF. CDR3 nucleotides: TGTGCCAGCCGCAGGGGGCTCTACGAGCAGTACTTC.

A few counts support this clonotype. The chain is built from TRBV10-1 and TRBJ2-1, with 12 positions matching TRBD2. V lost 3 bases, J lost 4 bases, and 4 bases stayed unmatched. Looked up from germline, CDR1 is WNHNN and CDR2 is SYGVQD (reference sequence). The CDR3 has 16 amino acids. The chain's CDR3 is CASSEFGLAGYNEQFF. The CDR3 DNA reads TGCGCCAGCAGTGAATTCGGACTAGCGGGGTACAATGAGCAGTTCTTC.

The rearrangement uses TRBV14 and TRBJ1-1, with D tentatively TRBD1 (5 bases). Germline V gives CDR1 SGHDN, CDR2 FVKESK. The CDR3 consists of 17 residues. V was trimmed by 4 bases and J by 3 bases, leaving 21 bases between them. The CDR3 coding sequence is TGTGCCAGCAGCCTCAACCAGGGCCTGAGGTTTGACACTGAAGCTTTCTTT. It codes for CASSLNQGLRFDTEAFF.

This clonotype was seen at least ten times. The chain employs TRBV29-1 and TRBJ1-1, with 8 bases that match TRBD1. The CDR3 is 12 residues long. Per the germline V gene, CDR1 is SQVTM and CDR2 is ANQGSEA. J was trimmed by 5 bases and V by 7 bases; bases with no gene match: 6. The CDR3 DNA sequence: TGCAGCGGCTGGAGACAGGGGACTGAAGCTTTCTTT. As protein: CSGWRQGTEAFF.